The TCR beta chain under discussion was sequenced for a study of Ad26.COV2.S vaccination and SARS-CoV-2 variants. Assay: immunoSEQ multiplex PCR; the TCRdb copy retains only in-frame clones and omits some. The top ten clones hold around 10% of a sample with around 340,000 clones, 80% to 90% of them seen once. The treatment: 15 to 20 received Ad26.COV2.S at low or high dose, single or two shots; about 5 received placebo; per-sample allocation not given. Collection of samples fell on day 63 after the first vaccine or placebo injection. CDR1 is KGHSH, CDR2 LQKENI, per germline. CDR3 size: 12 residues. V dropped 5 bases and J dropped 5 bases, with 10 bases sitting between them.

The clonotype originates from a person between 18 and 65 years old who received the Ad26.COV2.S COVID-19 vaccine or a placebo. The material sequenced was peripheral blood, taken in a trial of Ad26.COV2.S vaccine versus placebo. The chain carries TRBV18 and TRBJ2-7, with D uncertain. CDR3 bases: TGTGCCAGCTCATCAAGCGCGGACGAGCAGTACTTC. Its protein product is CASSSSADEQYF.